Included here is one T cell receptor (beta chain) sequence, with context. From germline, CDR1 is SGHVS and CDR2 FQNEAQ. The CDR3 length is 19 residues. V lost 3 bases and J lost 4; bases outside the gene matches: 12. The sample originates from a study of blood T cell repertoires in COVID-19. The assay was immunoSEQ multiplex PCR, and TCRdb's table has in-frame clones only and misses some. The sample holds roughly 3,400 clones, around 91% seen once. V and J are TRBV7-8 and TRBJ2-3, with 14 positions matching TRBD2. This TCR was recovered from a human donor with active COVID-19. The donor label of this sample is uncertain. The sample taken for sequencing was peripheral blood. Written as DNA, the CDR3 is TGTGCCAGCAGCTTTGAGCTGGGACTAGCGGGAGTAAGCTCAGATACGCAGTATTTT. Its protein product is CASSFELGLAGVSSDTQYF.